One sample yielded the 9 T cell receptor beta chains listed below, sequenced in a study of T cell changes during pregnancy in multiple sclerosis. Clones were read by immunoSEQ multiplex PCR, and TCRdb kept only the in-frame ones, dropping some. The sample records about 79,000 clones, 85% to 95% being singletons. The material was CD4+ T cells from peripheral blood mononuclear cells, obtained in the second trimester of pregnancy. These receptors came from a female donor with multiple sclerosis, enrolled in a pregnancy study.

V gene TRBV30 combines with J gene TRBJ1-5; D is undetermined. Germline loops: CDR1 GTSNPN, CDR2 SVGIG (reference sequence). This CDR3 contains 14 residues. The V end lost 0 bases, the J end lost 3 bases, and 9 bases lay between the germline ends. The CDR3 coding sequence is TGTGCCTGGAGTGTGGAGGGAGACAATCAGCCCCAGCATTTT. Its translation is CAWSVEGDNQPQHF.

V gene TRBV9 combines with J gene TRBJ2-2, with TRBD2 as a possible D gene (5 bases). The CDR3 sequence is 14 residues long. Trimming took off 3 bases at V and 5 bases at J, with 11 bases between the two ends. Germline CDR1 reads SGDLS; CDR2 reads YYNGEE. The CDR3 DNA follows: TGTGCCAGCAGCGGGACTCGTGAAACCGGGGAGCTGTTTTTT. It yields the protein CASSGTRETGELFF.

This chain links TRBV15 with TRBJ2-5; D might be TRBD2 (5 bases). This CDR3 region has 13 residues. V gave up 9 bases and J gave up 5 bases, with 16 bases separating them. The V gene's germline CDR1 is LNHNV and CDR2 YYDKDF (reference sequence). CDR3 protein: CATRRVRGETQYF. The CDR3 bases are TGTGCCACAAGGAGAGTTCGCGGGGAGACCCAGTACTTC.

The V and J genes are TRBV7-8 and TRBJ1-1; no clear D. Between the trimmed V and J ends, which lost 2 bases and 6 bases, there was a span of 13 bases. Germline CDR1 and CDR2: SGHVS and FQNEAQ. The length of the CDR3 is 14 residues. CDR3 nucleotide sequence: TGTGCCAGCAGCTTATCGGTTGGAGTCCCTGAAGCTTTCTTT. This gives the protein CASSLSVGVPEAFF.

V usage is TRBV5-4 and J usage is TRBJ2-7; 9 nucleotides align to TRBD1. This CDR3 region has 15 residues. Germline values: CDR1 SGHNT, CDR2 YYREEE (reference sequence). Trimming removed 2 bases from V and 7 bases from J; junction bases left unmatched: 10. The CDR3 sequence: CASSLPGQGLREQYF. The CDR3, as DNA: TGTGCCAGCAGCTTACCGGGACAGGGTTTAAGAGAGCAGTACTTC. Full variable domain (rest looked up from reference TRBV5-4 and TRBJ2-7): ETGVTQSPTHLIKTRGQQVTLRCSSQSGHNTVSWYQQALGQGPQFIFQYYREEENGRGNFPPRFSGLQFPNYSSELNVNALELDDSALYLCASSLPGQGLREQYFGPGTRLTVT.

V and J are TRBV5-6 and TRBJ2-7, with 11 positions matching TRBD1. The ends lost 0 bases at V and 6 bases at J; junction bases unmatched: 2. CDR3 length equals 14 residues. CDR1 is SGHDT and CDR2 is YYEEEE in the germline V gene. The CDR3 is CASSLGGQGGEQYF. In nucleotides, the CDR3 is TGTGCCAGCAGCTTGGGGGGACAGGGGGGCGAGCAGTACTTC.

The chain carries TRBV5-4 and TRBJ2-1, with 11 bases identical to TRBD2. The V gene end was trimmed by 4 bases and the J gene end by 6 bases; junction bases not matched to a gene: 9. The CDR3 is 16 residues long. The germline V gene has CDR1 SGHNT and CDR2 YYREEE (reference sequence). The CDR3 loop reads CASSLDSGRALNEQFF. The CDR3, as DNA: TGTGCCAGCAGCCTAGATAGCGGGAGGGCCCTCAATGAGCAGTTCTTC.

The rearrangement joins TRBV27 to TRBJ2-3; D perhaps matches TRBD1 (5 bases). Germline values: CDR1 MNHEY, CDR2 SMNVEV (reference sequence). V lost 4 bases, J lost 4 bases, and 9 bases lay in between. CDR3 size: 13 residues. The CDR3 region is CASSYLGADTQYF. The CDR3 DNA sequence: TGTGCCAGCAGTTATCTAGGGGCAGATACGCAGTATTTT.

This chain connects TRBV12-5 to TRBJ2-5, with 13 bases fitting TRBD2. The germline V gene has CDR1 LGHNT and CDR2 FRNRAP. The CDR3 is made up of 17 amino acids. V lost 7 bases to trimming and J lost 2 bases; unmatched junction nucleotides: 10. The CDR3 coding sequence is TGTGCTAGTGCCCCCCCGGGACTAGCGGGGATACAAGAGACCCAGTACTTC. Translated: CASAPPGLAGIQETQYF.